This T cell receptor (beta chain) was identified during a study of blood T cell repertoires in COVID-19. Study context: Italy, Spain and the United States were the sources of the convalescent and acute COVID-19 samples. T cells, B-cell-depleted T cells, or PBMCs provided the cDNA or gDNA that served as material.

Per the authors' pipeline: Nucleated cell number was recorded as an estimate derived from reference gene primer amplification. Generated by immunoSEQ multiplex PCR, the TCRdb table keeps only in-frame clones and is missing some. D and trimming were read from the DNA, whereas the V and J calls and clone size are those reported in that table. The sample records about 160,000 clones, about 86% being singletons. The V gene end was trimmed by 0 bases and the J gene end by 9 bases; junction bases not matched to a gene: 9. This CDR3 spans 16 amino acids. In germline, CDR1 is SGHRS, CDR2 YFSETQ. The chain is built from TRBV5-1 and TRBJ1-6; the match to TRBD1 covers 7 bases. Sequenced sample: peripheral blood. The TCR comes from a man between 65 and 85 years old with acute or convalescent COVID-19. The chain's CDR3 is CASSLEPRQGGSPLHF. The CDR3 DNA sequence: TGCGCCAGCAGCTTGGAGCCGCGACAGGGCGGTTCACCCCTCCACTTT.